The 22 T cell receptor beta chains below all came from one sample that was sequenced in a study of blood T cell repertoires in COVID-19. Assay used: immunoSEQ multiplex PCR; TCRdb lists only in-frame clones, some missing. The data show 15,000 to 20,000 clones, with 85% to 90% seen just once and roughly 5.1% held by the top ten. The sequenced sample consisted of peripheral blood. These receptors came from a human donor in a cohort sampled during active COVID-19.

The chain uses TRBV28 and TRBJ1-5; tentative D call: TRBD1 (5 bases). V was shortened by 6 bases and J by 1 base, with 13 bases between the two germline ends. The CDR3 loop spans 15 amino acids. Germline V gene lookup returns CDR1 MDHEN and CDR2 SYDVKM. The CDR3 region is CASRYYRGSNQPQHF. CDR3 in DNA: TGTGCCAGCAGATATTACCGGGGGAGCAATCAGCCCCAGCATTTT.

CDR3 DNA sequence: TGTGCCAGCTCACCACCAGGACAGGGAAAAGAAAAACTGTTTTTT. Translation gives CASSPPGQGKEKLFF. The chain has TRBV18 and TRBJ1-4, with 8 bases matching TRBD1. Per germline, CDR1 KGHSH and CDR2 LQKENI. The CDR3 sequence is 15 residues long. The J segment lost 8 bases and the V segment lost 0 bases, leaving 5 bases of the junction unmatched.

The J gene is TRBJ2-2, the V gene TRBV6-5; D uncertain. Germline V gene lookup returns CDR1 MNHEY and CDR2 SVGAGI. This CDR3 comprises 15 residues. The V gene lost 0 bases and the J gene lost 1 base, with 6 bases spanning the gap. As DNA, the CDR3 is TGTGCCAGCAGTTACTCGGGCAGGAACACCGGGGAGCTGTTTTTT. It codes for CASSYSGRNTGELFF.

In the case of this clone: Different DNA sequences within this sample yield the same CDR3. The chain joins TRBV19 to TRBJ2-7, with D maybe TRBD1 (6 bases). CDR1 is LNHDA and CDR2 is SQIVND in the germline V gene (reference sequence). V lost 1 base to trimming and J lost 1 base, with 11 bases between them. The CDR3 consists of 15 residues. The CDR3 coding sequence is TGTGCCAGTAGTATAGGTACAGGGCTGTCCTACGAGCAGTACTTC. It codes for CASSIGTGLSYEQYF.

This clone was observed a single time. The gene calls are TRBV7-9 and TRBJ1-1; no definite D call. This CDR3 has 12 residues. Germline loops: CDR1 SEHNR, CDR2 FQNEAQ (reference sequence). Trimming pared 5 bases from V and 7 bases from J, leaving 11 bases between. Written as DNA, the CDR3 is TGTGCCAGCAGCCCATCGGGAGTTGAAGCTTTCTTT. It encodes CASSPSGVEAFF.

As for this clone: Other DNA sequences of this sample code for an identical CDR3. CDR3 sequence: CASSLALAGSYNEQFF. In DNA form, the CDR3 reads TGTGCCAGCAGCTTAGCTCTAGCGGGATCTTACAATGAGCAGTTCTTC. V gene TRBV7-9 combines with J gene TRBJ2-1, with 9 bases identical to TRBD2. With 0 bases clipped from V and 4 bases from J, the junction kept 4 bases outside the gene matches. Germline CDR1 SEHNR, CDR2 FQNEAQ (reference sequence). The length of the CDR3 is 16 residues.

This rearrangement joins TRBV28 to TRBJ1-2; maybe TRBD1 (5 bases). From germline, CDR1 is MDHEN and CDR2 SYDVKM. Trimming removed 6 bases at V and 6 bases at J, with 14 bases between. The CDR3 sequence is 13 residues long. This chain's CDR3 is CASSPGAGHGYTF. The CDR3 DNA reads TGTGCCAGCAGCCCAGGTGCGGGACATGGCTACACCTTC.

The chain links TRBV5-1 to TRBJ1-1; maybe TRBD1 (5 bases). This CDR3 is 15 amino acids long. Germline CDR1 is SGHRS and CDR2 is YFSETQ. V lost 3 bases to trimming and J lost 1 base, with 13 bases between them. DNA of the CDR3: TGCGCCAGCAGCTCACTGACAGCCTCGAACACTGAAGCTTTCTTT. This sequence encodes CASSSLTASNTEAFF.

The chain is built from TRBV5-1 and TRBJ2-2, with 12 bases identical to TRBD1. There are 16 residues in the CDR3. Trimming took 7 bases from V and 6 from J; bases not matched to a gene: 10. CDR1 and CDR2 from the germline V gene are SGHRS and YFSETQ. The CDR3 spells CASVLGTGGDAGELFF. CDR3 DNA: TGCGCCAGCGTTTTAGGGACAGGGGGCGACGCCGGGGAGCTGTTTTTT.

Only one count was recorded for this clone. The chain couples TRBV5-5 to TRBJ1-2; D not resolved. Germline-derived CDR1 and CDR2 are SGHKS and YYEKEE (reference sequence). The CDR3 consists of 13 residues. Trimming cost V 2 bases and J 6 bases, with 11 bases left between them. The CDR3 sequence is CASSFSGSHGYTF. DNA for the CDR3: TGTGCCAGCAGCTTTTCGGGATCCCATGGCTACACCTTC.

The rearrangement uses TRBV13 and TRBJ2-3; D may be TRBD1 (6 bases). The V end lost 5 bases, the J end lost 4 bases, and 13 bases lay between the germline ends. Looked up from germline, CDR1 is PRHDT and CDR2 is FYEKMQ (reference sequence). CDR3 length: 14 residues. CDR3 DNA: TGTGCCAGCAGCCTAAAGTCAGGGGCAGATACGCAGTATTTT. Protein product: CASSLKSGADTQYF.

The rearrangement joins TRBV28 to TRBJ2-6; 8 nucleotides match TRBD1. Trimming cost V 10 bases and J 2 bases; bases outside gene matches: 10. Germline CDR1 MDHEN, CDR2 SYDVKM. The CDR3 runs 16 residues. CDR3 DNA: TGTGCCACCCTTTTGTCAGGGGGCGCTGGGGCCAACGTCCTGACTTTC. Amino acid sequence: CATLLSGGAGANVLTF. The whole variable domain, filled in from reference TRBV28 and TRBJ2-6, reads DVKVTQSSRYLVKRTGEKVFLECVQDMDHENMFWYRQDPGLGLRLIYFSYDVKMKEKGDIPEGYSVSREKKERFSLILESASTNQTSMYLCATLLSGGAGANVLTFGAGSRLTVL.

The chain couples TRBV7-9 to TRBJ2-6; D might be TRBD2 (5 bases). The length of the CDR3 is 16 residues. V was shortened by 1 base and J by 1 base, with 8 bases between the two germline ends. The germline V gene encodes CDR1 SEHNR and CDR2 FQNEAQ (reference sequence). Written as DNA, the CDR3 is TGTGCCAGCAGCTTAGGACGAGGGTCTGGGGCCAACGTCCTGACTTTC. It is translated as CASSLGRGSGANVLTF.

This chain connects TRBV6-5 to TRBJ2-5; 10 nucleotides line up with TRBD1. Germline CDR1 MNHEY, CDR2 SVGAGI. V dropped 0 bases and J dropped 5; count of bases not matched to a gene: 6. The CDR3 is 16 amino acids. In DNA, the CDR3 is TGTGCCAGCAGTTACTCCGGGACAGGGGTTTTGGAGACCCAGTACTTC. It encodes CASSYSGTGVLETQYF.

DNA of the CDR3: TGTGCCAGCAGTGAAGCGTGGACAGGGGGTACCGGGGAGCTGTTTTTT. Protein sequence: CASSEAWTGGTGELFF. This sequence joins TRBV6-1 and TRBJ2-2, with 10 bases that match TRBD1. Germline-derived CDR1 and CDR2 are MNHNS and SASEGT. The length of the CDR3 is 16 residues. J lost 5 bases, V lost 0 bases, and 3 bases had no gene match.

The V and J genes are TRBV6-5 and TRBJ1-1, with 7 bases aligning to TRBD1. CDR1 and CDR2 (germline): MNHEY, SVGAGI. The V segment lost 2 bases and the J segment 1 base; nucleotides outside the gene matches: 1. The CDR3 has 14 residues. The CDR3 loop is CASSYRTGNTEAFF. In DNA form, the CDR3 reads TGTGCCAGCAGTTACAGGACAGGGAACACTGAAGCTTTCTTT.

The V call is TRBV7-2, the J call TRBJ2-3, with 7 bases fitting TRBD2. The CDR3 has 15 residues. V lost 1 base and J lost 6; bases outside the gene matches: 7. Germline values: CDR1 SGHTA, CDR2 FQGNSA. Here the CDR3 DNA reads TGTGCCAGCAGCTTAGTTGGCGGGGGTGTTGATACGCAGTATTTT. This translates into CASSLVGGGVDTQYF.

This chain links TRBV11-2 with TRBJ2-1; 9 bases align to TRBD2. The CDR3 extends over 17 amino acids. V gave up 4 bases and J gave up 7 bases; unmatched junction bases: 14. Per germline, CDR1 SGHAT and CDR2 FQNNGV. The CDR3 here is CASSSRPTNSGRNEQFF. CDR3 DNA: TGTGCCAGCAGCTCCCGGCCGACTAATAGCGGGAGAAATGAGCAGTTCTTC.

This clone occurred once. This chain connects TRBV21-1 to TRBJ1-4. TRBV21-1 is annotated as a pseudogene. The CDR3 has 16 residues. For the CDR3, the DNA is TGTGCCAGCAGCCCGCGGGTTCGGCGGAAAAATGAAAAACTGTTTTTT. Protein: CASSPRVRRKNEKLFF.

The chain recombines TRBV19 with TRBJ2-5; possible D gene TRBD2, 5 bases. Germline assignment: CDR1 LNHDA and CDR2 SQIVND (reference sequence). This CDR3 region has 14 residues. V lost 5 bases and J lost 5, with 15 bases in between. Written as DNA, the CDR3 is TGTGCCAGTAGTCAGACCCTAGCTTCCGAGACCCAGTACTTC. Amino acids: CASSQTLASETQYF.

This clone was observed a single time. The rearrangement uses TRBV6-5 and TRBJ1-1; weak D call: TRBD1 (6 bases). V shed 4 bases and J shed 11 bases, with 17 bases lying between them. Looked up from germline, CDR1 is MNHEY and CDR2 is SVGAGI. The CDR3 runs to 13 residues. Written as DNA, the CDR3 is TGTGCCAGCAGTTTGGACAGCGTGGGTTCCGCTTTCTTT. Translating it yields CASSLDSVGSAFF.

On this clone: This sample includes further DNA sequences coding for the same CDR3. The rearrangement joins TRBV19 to TRBJ2-1; D remains unclear. CDR3 length: 15 residues. V lost 1 base to trimming and J lost 7 bases, with 14 bases between them. Germline CDR1 is LNHDA and CDR2 is SQIVND (reference sequence). The CDR3 is CASSIGLGLRNEQFF. CDR3 nucleotides: TGTGCCAGTAGTATAGGCCTAGGCCTAAGGAATGAGCAGTTCTTC.